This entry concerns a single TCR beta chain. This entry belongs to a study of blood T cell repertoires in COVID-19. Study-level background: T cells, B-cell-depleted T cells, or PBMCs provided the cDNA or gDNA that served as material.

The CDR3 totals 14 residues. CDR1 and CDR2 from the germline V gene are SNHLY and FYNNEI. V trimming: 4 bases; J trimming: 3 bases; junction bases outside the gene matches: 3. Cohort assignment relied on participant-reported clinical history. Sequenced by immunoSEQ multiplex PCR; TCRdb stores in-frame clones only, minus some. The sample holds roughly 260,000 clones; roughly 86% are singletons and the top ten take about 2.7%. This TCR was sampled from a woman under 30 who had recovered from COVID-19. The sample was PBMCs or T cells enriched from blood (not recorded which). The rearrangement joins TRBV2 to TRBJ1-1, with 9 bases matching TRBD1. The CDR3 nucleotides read TGTGCCAGCAGTGGGGGACAGGGTTACACTGAAGCTTTCTTT. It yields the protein CASSGGQGYTEAFF.